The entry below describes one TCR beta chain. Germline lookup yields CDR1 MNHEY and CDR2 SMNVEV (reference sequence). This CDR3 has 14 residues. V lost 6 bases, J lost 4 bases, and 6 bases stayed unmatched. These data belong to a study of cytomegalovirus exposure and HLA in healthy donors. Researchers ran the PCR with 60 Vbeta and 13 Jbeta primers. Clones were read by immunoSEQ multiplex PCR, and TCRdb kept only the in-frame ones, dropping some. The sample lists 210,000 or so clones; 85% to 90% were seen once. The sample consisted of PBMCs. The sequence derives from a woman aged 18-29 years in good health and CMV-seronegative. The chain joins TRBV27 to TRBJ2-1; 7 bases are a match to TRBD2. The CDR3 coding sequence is TGTGCCAGCAGCATAGCGGGCCAGTACAATGAGCAGTTCTTC. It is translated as CASSIAGQYNEQFF.